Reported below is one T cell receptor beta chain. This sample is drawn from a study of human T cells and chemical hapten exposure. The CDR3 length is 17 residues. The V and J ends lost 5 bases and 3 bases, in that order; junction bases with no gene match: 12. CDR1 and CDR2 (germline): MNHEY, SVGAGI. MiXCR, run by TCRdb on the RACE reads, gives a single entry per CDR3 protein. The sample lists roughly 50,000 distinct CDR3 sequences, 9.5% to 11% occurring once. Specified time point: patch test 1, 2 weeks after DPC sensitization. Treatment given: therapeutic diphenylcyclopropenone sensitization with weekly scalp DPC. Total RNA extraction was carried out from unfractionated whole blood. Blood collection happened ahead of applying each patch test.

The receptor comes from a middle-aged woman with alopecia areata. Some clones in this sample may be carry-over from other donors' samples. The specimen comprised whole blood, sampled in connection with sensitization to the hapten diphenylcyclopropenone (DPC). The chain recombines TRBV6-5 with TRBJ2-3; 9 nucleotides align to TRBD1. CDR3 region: CASSPGTGIFGTDTQYF. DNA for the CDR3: TGTGCCAGCAGTCCCGGGACAGGGATATTCGGGACAGATACGCAGTATTTT.